This TCR beta chain was identified during a study of cytomegalovirus exposure and HLA in healthy donors. Across the study: Counted in an early data release were roughly 81 million unique TCRs from HLA-typed donors. General study results and limits: Cytomegalovirus status was reportedly diagnosed by the classifier with high sensitivity and specificity.

About this clone: No antigen is known for it.

This PCR relied on a set of 60 Vbeta primers and 13 Jbeta primers. Clones were sequenced by immunoSEQ multiplex PCR, and TCRdb holds only the in-frame ones, with some missing. The data contain 97,000 or so clones, about 81% of them singletons. With 6 bases clipped from V and 3 bases from J, the junction kept 9 bases outside the gene matches. The CDR3 has 16 amino acids. Looked up from germline, CDR1 is KGHSH and CDR2 is LQKENI. The sample comprised PBMCs. The chain links TRBV18 to TRBJ2-1; 9 bases are shared with TRBD1. The TCR originated in a man in his forties in good health and CMV-seronegative. CDR3 residues: CASSETGGVFYNEQFF. The CDR3 DNA sequence: TGTGCCAGCTCGGAAACAGGGGGCGTCTTCTACAATGAGCAGTTCTTC.